This TCR beta chain stems from a study of blood T cell repertoires in COVID-19. Study context: Samples came from the United States, Italy and Spain, spanning acute and convalescent COVID-19.

As handled by the study authors: Reference gene primer amplification gave estimated nucleated cell counts. Assay: immunoSEQ multiplex PCR; the TCRdb copy retains only in-frame clones and omits some. V and J calls and clone size are copied from that table; D and trimming were computed from the DNA. The table shows approximately 300,000 clones, with 85% occurring only once. This CDR3 is built from 15 residues. Germline CDR1 and CDR2: MDHEN and SYDVKM. The junction had 7 bases not matched to a gene; V was cut back by 7 bases and J by 1 base. The study drew participants aged about 18 to 89 years from fewer than 30 US areas. Participant-reported clinical history was the basis for cohort assignment.

The source material was PBMCs or T cells enriched from blood (not recorded which). The receptor's source is a woman in her twenties or thirties who had been exposed to COVID-19. V usage is TRBV28 and J usage is TRBJ1-1, with TRBD1 matching 9 bases. CDR3 amino acids: CASTLAGQGNTEAFF. The CDR3 DNA reads TGTGCCAGCACCCTGGCGGGACAGGGGAACACTGAAGCTTTCTTT.